This T cell receptor beta chain was recovered during a study of cytomegalovirus exposure and HLA in healthy donors. The PCR used 60 Vbeta and 13 Jbeta primers. Assay: immunoSEQ multiplex PCR; the TCRdb copy retains only in-frame clones and omits some. The table records fewer than 200,000 clones, about 77% of them present only once. Worth noting for this clone: Its antigen is undetermined.

This cohort consisted of healthy bone marrow donors. Study conclusions and caveats: The authors later found most CMV-associated TCR beta chains appeared HLA-restricted.

Sequenced material: PBMCs. The sequence was collected from a woman between 35 and 50 years old in good health and CMV-seropositive.

Here the CDR3 reads CASSPDSPGANVLTF. The DNA of the CDR3 is TGTGCCAGCAGCCCAGACTCACCTGGGGCCAACGTCCTGACTTTC. The V and J genes are TRBV7-2 and TRBJ2-6; no clear D. The length of the CDR3 is 15 residues. Germline lookup yields CDR1 SGHTA and CDR2 FQGNSA. Trimming cost V 5 bases and J 2 bases, with 10 bases left between them.